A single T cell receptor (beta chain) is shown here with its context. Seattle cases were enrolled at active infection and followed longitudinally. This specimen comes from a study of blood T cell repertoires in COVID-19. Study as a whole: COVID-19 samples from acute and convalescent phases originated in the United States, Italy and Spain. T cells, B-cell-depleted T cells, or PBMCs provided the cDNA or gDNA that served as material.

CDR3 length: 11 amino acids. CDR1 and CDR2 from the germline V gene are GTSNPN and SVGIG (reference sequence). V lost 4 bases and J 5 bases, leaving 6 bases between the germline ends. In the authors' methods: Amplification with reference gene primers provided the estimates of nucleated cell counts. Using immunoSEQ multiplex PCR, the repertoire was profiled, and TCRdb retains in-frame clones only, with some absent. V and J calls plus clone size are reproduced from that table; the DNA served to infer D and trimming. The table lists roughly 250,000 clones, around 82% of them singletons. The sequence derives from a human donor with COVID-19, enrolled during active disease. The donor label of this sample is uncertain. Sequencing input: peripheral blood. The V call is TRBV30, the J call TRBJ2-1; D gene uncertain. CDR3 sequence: CAWNLNNEQFF. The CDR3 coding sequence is TGTGCCTGGAATCTTAACAATGAGCAGTTCTTC.